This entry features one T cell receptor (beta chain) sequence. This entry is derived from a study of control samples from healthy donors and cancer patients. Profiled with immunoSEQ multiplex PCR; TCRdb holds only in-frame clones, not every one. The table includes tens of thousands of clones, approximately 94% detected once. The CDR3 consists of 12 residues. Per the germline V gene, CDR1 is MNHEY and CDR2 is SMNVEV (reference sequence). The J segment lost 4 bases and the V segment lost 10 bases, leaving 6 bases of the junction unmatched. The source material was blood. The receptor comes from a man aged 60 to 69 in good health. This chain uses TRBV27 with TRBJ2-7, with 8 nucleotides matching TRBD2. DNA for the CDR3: TGTGCCACCGCGGGGGGCCTTTACGAGCAGTACTTC. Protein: CATAGGLYEQYF.